A selection of T cell receptor beta chains follows, all from one sample in a study of T-cell memory formation after mild COVID-19. A single record per CDR3 protein comes from TCRdb applying MiXCR to the 5' RACE reads. The sample carries around 200,000 distinct CDR3 sequences, just over 9.5% recorded once. Material for sequencing was PBMCs or a T cell subset sorted from them (not recorded which). Receptors originate from a man aged 18-30 years who had mild COVID-19 (a few samples of this study predate the infection). Cell type and time point are not known. The CDR3 runs from the conserved cysteine through the conserved F or W. Fields, in order: V gene, D gene, clone size, J gene, CDR3 length, CDR3 protein, CDR3 DNA. The D gene is left open where the match is weak. Not every row has a clone size; where given, it reads once, few, many or a size class.

TRBV20-1,NA,NA,TRBJ1-1,14,CSAREGGGGTEAFF,TGCAGTGCTAGGGAGGGTGGGGGAGGCACTGAAGCTTTCTTT
TRBV5-4,TRBD2,few,TRBJ2-3,16,CASSFRTSGGVDTQYF,TGTGCCAGCAGCTTTAGGACTAGCGGGGGTGTAGATACGCAGTATTTT
TRBV27,TRBD1,many,TRBJ1-6,16,CASSRRSGTGDSPLHF,TGTGCCAGCAGTCGACGATCCGGGACAGGGGATTCACCCCTCCACTTT
TRBV6-6,TRBD1,NA,TRBJ1-6,14,CASGRTGGYSPLHF,TGTGCCAGCGGGCGGACAGGGGGATATTCACCCCTCCACTTT
TRBV7-9,NA,few,TRBJ2-5,14,CASSPGGVRETQYF,TGTGCCAGCAGCCCAGGCGGGGTACGGGAGACCCAGTACTTC
TRBV4-2,NA,NA,TRBJ1-3,16,CASSQDGTGSGNTIYF,TGTGCCAGCAGCCAAGATGGGACCGGCTCTGGAAACACCATATATTTT
TRBV7-3,TRBD2,few,TRBJ2-7,15,CASSPMPGLGYEQYF,TGTGCCAGCAGCCCTATGCCGGGACTAGGCTACGAGCAGTACTTC
TRBV6-2/TRBV6-3,NA,few,TRBJ2-3,15,CASSLNFIGTDTQYF,TGTGCCAGCAGTTTGAATTTTATCGGCACAGATACGCAGTATTTT
TRBV7-2,NA,NA,TRBJ2-3,14,CASSFREGTDTQYF,TGTGCCAGCAGCTTCAGGGAGGGCACAGATACGCAGTATTTT
TRBV12-3/TRBV12-4,NA,few,TRBJ1-2,12,CASSFRPYGYTF,TGTGCCAGCAGTTTCCGCCCATATGGCTACACCTTC
TRBV20-1,NA,NA,TRBJ2-7,13,CSATPTQSYEQYF,TGCAGTGCTACCCCGACCCAGTCCTACGAGCAGTACTTC
TRBV4-3,TRBD2,NA,TRBJ2-3,16,CASSQEPSGVTDTQYF,TGCGCCAGCAGCCAAGAACCTAGCGGGGTGACAGATACGCAGTATTTT
TRBV20-1,NA,once,TRBJ2-1,15,CSARDPLGGFNEQFF,TGCAGTGCTAGAGATCCCCTAGGGGGGTTCAATGAGCAGTTCTTC
TRBV9,NA,few,TRBJ2-5,14,CASSVWDDQETQYF,TGTGCCAGCAGCGTTTGGGACGACCAAGAGACCCAGTACTTC
TRBV6-6,NA,NA,TRBJ1-3,15,CASRPTGSNGNTIYF,TGTGCCAGCAGGCCCACAGGGTCGAATGGAAACACCATATATTTT
TRBV6-6,NA,NA,TRBJ2-1,15,CASSIGGPLYNEQFF,TGTGCCAGCAGTATCGGGGGACCACTCTACAATGAGCAGTTCTTC
TRBV7-9,NA,NA,TRBJ1-5,15,CASSLGAGGGQPQHF,TGTGCCAGCAGCTTAGGTGCCGGGGGCGGACAGCCCCAGCATTTT
TRBV6-6,TRBD1,many,TRBJ2-5,15,CASSYSRAGGETQYF,TGTGCCAGCAGTTACTCGAGGGCAGGGGGAGAGACCCAGTACTTC
TRBV6-2/TRBV6-3,NA,few,TRBJ1-5,12,CASRVGAQPQHF,TGTGCCAGCAGGGTGGGGGCCCAGCCCCAGCATTTT
TRBV6-2/TRBV6-3,TRBD2,NA,TRBJ2-3,16,CASSYPLAGVTDTKYF,TGTGCCAGCAGTTACCCCCTAGCGGGGGTCACAGATACGAAGTATTTT
TRBV6-2/TRBV6-3,NA,NA,TRBJ1-5,13,CASRTPPNQPQHF,TGTGCCAGCAGGACTCCTCCCAATCAGCCCCAGCATTTT
TRBV11-2,TRBD1,NA,TRBJ2-2,18,CASRSIRDRYTNTGELFF,TGTGCCAGCAGGTCGATCCGGGACAGATACACGAACACCGGGGAGCTGTTTTTT
TRBV6-5,NA,few,TRBJ2-7,15,CASRGTLDLAYEQYF,TGTGCCAGCAGGGGGACACTCGATCTGGCCTACGAGCAGTACTTC
TRBV5-4,TRBD2,few,TRBJ2-2,19,CASSLMTLAGASNTGELFF,TGTGCCAGCAGCTTGATGACTCTAGCGGGGGCTTCGAACACCGGGGAGCTGTTTTTT
TRBV12-3/TRBV12-4,NA,few,TRBJ1-5,17,CASSLRQLILGNQPQHF,TGTGCCAGCAGTTTACGGCAGCTCATACTGGGGAATCAGCCCCAGCATTTT
TRBV27,NA,many,TRBJ2-2,15,CASSLMGGETGELFF,TGTGCCAGCAGTTTAATGGGGGGAGAAACCGGGGAGCTGTTTTTT
TRBV6-2/TRBV6-3,NA,once,TRBJ2-3,16,CASSPVDRIYTDTQYF,TGTGCCAGCAGTCCGGTCGACAGAATTTACACAGATACGCAGTATTTT
TRBV6-5,NA,many,TRBJ1-1,14,CASSTTQVNTEAFF,TGTGCCAGCAGTACCACTCAGGTGAACACTGAAGCTTTCTTT
TRBV29-1,NA,few,TRBJ1-2,12,CSASTLPHGYTF,TGCAGCGCTTCAACCCTGCCCCATGGCTACACCTTC
TRBV11-2,TRBD1,many,TRBJ2-1,15,CASSLGDRNYNEQFF,TGTGCCAGCAGCTTAGGGGACAGGAACTACAATGAGCAGTTCTTC
TRBV7-2,NA,many,TRBJ1-1,11,CASSQRTEAFF,TGTGCCAGCAGCCAAAGGACTGAAGCTTTCTTT
TRBV4-1,TRBD1,NA,TRBJ1-5,16,CASSRTGGQGNQPQHF,TGCGCCAGCAGCCGTACAGGGGGGCAGGGCAATCAGCCCCAGCATTTT
TRBV6-5,NA,NA,TRBJ1-1,15,CASSTRGGISTEAFF,TGTGCCAGCAGTACGAGAGGGGGAATTAGCACTGAAGCTTTCTTT
TRBV4-3,TRBD2,NA,TRBJ2-1,16,CASSQVSGGWGNEQFF,TGCGCCAGCAGCCAAGTTAGCGGGGGTTGGGGCAATGAGCAGTTCTTC
TRBV12-3/TRBV12-4,TRBD1,NA,TRBJ1-5,17,CASSFSNDRAGRQPQHF,TGTGCCAGCAGTTTTTCCAATGACAGGGCTGGACGTCAGCCCCAGCATTTT
TRBV15,NA,many,TRBJ2-7,13,CATSRDGRGEQYF,TGTGCCACCAGCAGAGACGGAAGGGGCGAGCAGTACTTC
TRBV12-3/TRBV12-4,NA,few,TRBJ1-5,13,CASRTGSNQPQHF,TGTGCCAGCAGGACAGGTAGCAATCAGCCCCAGCATTTT
TRBV5-1,NA,NA,TRBJ1-1,15,CASSLFRGSNTEAFF,TGCGCCAGCAGCTTGTTTCGAGGGTCGAACACTGAAGCTTTCTTT
TRBV7-9,TRBD1,NA,TRBJ1-1,14,CASSRGQENTEAFF,TGTGCCAGCAGCAGGGGACAGGAGAACACTGAAGCTTTCTTT
TRBV4-2,TRBD2,many,TRBJ2-5,17,CASSQDSQAGGQETQYF,TGTGCCAGCAGCCAAGATTCCCAAGCGGGGGGACAAGAGACCCAGTACTTC
TRBV7-9,TRBD1,NA,TRBJ2-7,16,CASSLGVGQVSYEQYF,TGTGCCAGCAGCTTAGGGGTGGGACAGGTATCCTACGAGCAGTACTTC
TRBV5-1,NA,many,TRBJ1-1,15,CASSSGPPRDTEAFF,TGCGCCAGCAGCTCGGGACCCCCACGGGACACTGAAGCTTTCTTT
TRBV7-6,NA,NA,TRBJ2-2,14,CASSPGSGGRELFF,TGTGCCAGCAGCCCGGGCAGCGGTGGCAGGGAGCTGTTTTTT
TRBV10-3,NA,few,TRBJ1-4,15,CAISESARTNEKLFF,TGTGCCATCAGTGAGTCGGCCAGAACAAATGAAAAACTGTTTTTT
TRBV2,NA,few,TRBJ2-1,16,CASSGRSRLNHNEQFF,TGTGCCAGCAGTGGTCGCAGCCGTCTAAATCACAATGAGCAGTTCTTC
TRBV28,NA,NA,TRBJ2-2,16,CASSLIGRTYTGELFF,TGTGCCAGCAGTTTAATCGGCAGGACTTACACCGGGGAGCTGTTTTTT
TRBV12-3/TRBV12-4,TRBD1,NA,TRBJ1-5,15,CASSFAGGSNQPQHF,TGTGCCAGCAGTTTCGCAGGGGGGAGCAATCAGCCCCAGCATTTT
TRBV7-2,NA,few,TRBJ1-2,13,CASSFTAGYGYTF,TGTGCCAGCAGCTTTACCGCGGGATATGGCTACACCTTC
TRBV7-2,NA,NA,TRBJ1-5,16,CASSLESRGRGQPQHF,TGTGCCAGCAGCTTAGAGTCGAGGGGGAGAGGTCAGCCCCAGCATTTT
TRBV3-1,NA,many,TRBJ2-7,14,CASSQGISGSEQYF,TGTGCCAGCAGCCAAGGCATTAGCGGCAGCGAGCAGTACTTC
TRBV13,TRBD2,NA,TRBJ2-7,14,CASSVAGGNYEQYF,TGTGCCAGCAGCGTAGCGGGGGGAAACTACGAGCAGTACTTC
TRBV30,NA,NA,TRBJ2-7,11,CAWSTSYEQYF,TGTGCCTGGAGTACGAGTTACGAGCAGTACTTC
TRBV2,TRBD2,NA,TRBJ2-3,16,CASKIPGLAGADTQYF,TGTGCCAGCAAGATACCGGGACTAGCGGGGGCTGATACGCAGTATTTT
TRBV6-2/TRBV6-3,NA,few,TRBJ1-4,15,CASSYGQGGNEKLFF,TGTGCCAGCAGTTACGGGCAGGGAGGAAATGAAAAACTGTTTTTT
TRBV20-1,TRBD1,few,TRBJ1-1,13,CSARAGGVSEAFF,TGCAGTGCTAGAGCAGGGGGAGTCTCTGAAGCTTTCTTT
TRBV2,NA,many,TRBJ2-1,14,CASRAGDSYNEQFF,TGTGCCAGCAGAGCGGGCGACTCCTACAATGAGCAGTTCTTC
TRBV5-6,NA,few,TRBJ2-5,15,CASSLGWSGPETQYF,TGTGCCAGCAGCCTGGGGTGGTCAGGGCCGGAGACCCAGTACTTC
TRBV12-3/TRBV12-4,NA,NA,TRBJ2-7,13,CASGSEDTYEQYF,TGTGCCAGCGGATCCGAGGACACTTACGAGCAGTACTTC
TRBV4-2,NA,many,TRBJ2-5,14,CASSQTSHDETQYF,TGTGCCAGCAGCCAAACTAGCCATGATGAGACCCAGTACTTC
TRBV6-5,NA,NA,TRBJ1-2,18,CASSYSKSRGLTYHGYTF,TGTGCCAGCAGTTACTCGAAATCACGAGGGTTAACATACCATGGCTACACCTTC